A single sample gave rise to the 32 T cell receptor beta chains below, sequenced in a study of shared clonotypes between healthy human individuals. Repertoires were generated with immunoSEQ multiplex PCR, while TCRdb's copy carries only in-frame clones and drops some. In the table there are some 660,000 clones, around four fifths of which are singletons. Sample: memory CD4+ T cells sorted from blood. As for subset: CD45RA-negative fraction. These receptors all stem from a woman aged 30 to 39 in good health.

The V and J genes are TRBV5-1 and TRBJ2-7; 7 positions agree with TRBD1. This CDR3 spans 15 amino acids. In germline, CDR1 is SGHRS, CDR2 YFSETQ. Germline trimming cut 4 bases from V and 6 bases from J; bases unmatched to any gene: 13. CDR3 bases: TGCGCCAGCAGCCCGGGGACAGCCCTCGTGGGCGAGCAGTACTTC. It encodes CASSPGTALVGEQYF. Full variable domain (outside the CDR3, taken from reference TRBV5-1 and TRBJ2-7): KAGVTQTPRYLIKTRGQQVTLSCSPISGHRSVSWYQQTPGQGLQFLFEYFSETQRNKGNFPGRFSGRQFSNSRSEMNVSTLELGDSALYLCASSPGTALVGEQYFGPGTRLTVT.

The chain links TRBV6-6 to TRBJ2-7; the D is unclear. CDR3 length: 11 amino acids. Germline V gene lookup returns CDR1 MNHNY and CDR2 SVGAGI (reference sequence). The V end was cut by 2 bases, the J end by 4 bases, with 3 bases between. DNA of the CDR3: TGTGCCAGCAGTTACAAGTACGAGCAGTACTTC. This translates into CASSYKYEQYF.

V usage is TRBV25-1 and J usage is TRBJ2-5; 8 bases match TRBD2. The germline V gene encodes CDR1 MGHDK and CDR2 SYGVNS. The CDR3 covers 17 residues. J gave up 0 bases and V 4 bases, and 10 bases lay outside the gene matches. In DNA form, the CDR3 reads TGTGCCAGCAGTGCAAGCGGTGCGGGAGGCAACCAAGAGACCCAGTACTTC. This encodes CASSASGAGGNQETQYF.

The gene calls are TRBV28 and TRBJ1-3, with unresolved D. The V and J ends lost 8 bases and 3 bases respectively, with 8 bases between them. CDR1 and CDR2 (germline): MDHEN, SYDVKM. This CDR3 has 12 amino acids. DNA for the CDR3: TGTGCCAGCGCCCTTAGTGGAAACACCATATATTTT. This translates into CASALSGNTIYF.

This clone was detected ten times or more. The CDR3 loop is CASSISIEGSDTQYF. As DNA, the CDR3 is TGTGCCAGTAGTATATCCATTGAGGGGTCAGATACGCAGTATTTT. The chain combines TRBV19 with TRBJ2-3; D may correspond to TRBD1 or TRBD2 (5 bases each). The CDR3 runs 15 residues. The germline V gene encodes CDR1 LNHDA and CDR2 SQIVND (reference sequence). V dropped 2 bases and J dropped 4 bases, with 13 bases sitting between them.

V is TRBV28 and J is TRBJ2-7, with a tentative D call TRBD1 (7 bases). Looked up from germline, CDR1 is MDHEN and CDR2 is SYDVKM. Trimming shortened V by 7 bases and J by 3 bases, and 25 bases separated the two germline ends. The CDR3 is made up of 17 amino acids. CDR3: CASNPIEGAGGHYEQYF. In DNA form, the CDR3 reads TGTGCCAGCAACCCAATCGAAGGGGCAGGGGGGCACTACGAGCAGTACTTC.

In DNA form, the CDR3 reads TGTGCCAGCCGTAGCGGGACCTTTGAGCAGTTCTTC. It translates to CASRSGTFEQFF. The V and J genes are TRBV6-5 and TRBJ2-1; the match to TRBD2 covers 8 bases. CDR1 MNHEY and CDR2 SVGAGI come from the germline V gene. The CDR3 covers 12 residues. V shed 8 bases and J 9 bases; nucleotides not matched to a gene: 6.

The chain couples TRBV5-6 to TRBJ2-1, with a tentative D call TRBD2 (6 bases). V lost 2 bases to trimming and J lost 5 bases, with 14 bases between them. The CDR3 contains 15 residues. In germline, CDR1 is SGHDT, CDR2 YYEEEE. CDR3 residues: CASSFRGWGDNEQFF. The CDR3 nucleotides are TGTGCCAGCAGCTTCCGAGGGTGGGGGGACAATGAGCAGTTCTTC.

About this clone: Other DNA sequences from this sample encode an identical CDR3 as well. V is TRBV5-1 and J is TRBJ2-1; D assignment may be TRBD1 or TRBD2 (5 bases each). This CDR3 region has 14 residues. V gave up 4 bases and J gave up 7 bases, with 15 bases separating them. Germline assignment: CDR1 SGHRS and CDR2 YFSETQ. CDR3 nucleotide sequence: TGCGCCAGCAGCCCCGGGACCGAGGGGAATGAGCAGTTCTTC. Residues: CASSPGTEGNEQFF. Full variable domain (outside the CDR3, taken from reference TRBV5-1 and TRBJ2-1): KAGVTQTPRYLIKTRGQQVTLSCSPISGHRSVSWYQQTPGQGLQFLFEYFSETQRNKGNFPGRFSGRQFSNSRSEMNVSTLELGDSALYLCASSPGTEGNEQFFGPGTRLTVL.

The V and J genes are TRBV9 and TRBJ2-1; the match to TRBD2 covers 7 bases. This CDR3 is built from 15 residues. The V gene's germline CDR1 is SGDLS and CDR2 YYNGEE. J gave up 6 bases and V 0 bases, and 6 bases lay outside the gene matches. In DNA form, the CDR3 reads TGTGCCAGCAGCGTAGGGGGGACTATCCCCAATGAGCAGTTCTTC. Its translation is CASSVGGTIPNEQFF.

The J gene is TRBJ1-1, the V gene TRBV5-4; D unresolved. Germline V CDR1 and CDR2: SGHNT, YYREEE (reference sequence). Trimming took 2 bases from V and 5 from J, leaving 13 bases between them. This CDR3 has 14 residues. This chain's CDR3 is CASSLWAPGTEAFF. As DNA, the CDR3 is TGTGCCAGCAGCTTATGGGCCCCGGGGACTGAAGCTTTCTTT.

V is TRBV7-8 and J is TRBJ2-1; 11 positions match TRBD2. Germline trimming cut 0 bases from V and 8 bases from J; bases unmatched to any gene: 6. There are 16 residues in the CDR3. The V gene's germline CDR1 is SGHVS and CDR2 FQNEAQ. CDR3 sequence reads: CASSLALTSGIDEQFF. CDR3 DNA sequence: TGTGCCAGCAGCTTAGCGTTGACTAGCGGGATTGATGAGCAGTTCTTC.

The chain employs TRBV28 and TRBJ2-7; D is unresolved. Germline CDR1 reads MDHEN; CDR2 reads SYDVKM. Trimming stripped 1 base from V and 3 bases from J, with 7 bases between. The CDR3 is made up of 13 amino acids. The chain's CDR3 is CASSLSPRYEQYF. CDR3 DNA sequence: TGTGCCAGCAGTTTATCACCCCGCTACGAGCAGTACTTC.

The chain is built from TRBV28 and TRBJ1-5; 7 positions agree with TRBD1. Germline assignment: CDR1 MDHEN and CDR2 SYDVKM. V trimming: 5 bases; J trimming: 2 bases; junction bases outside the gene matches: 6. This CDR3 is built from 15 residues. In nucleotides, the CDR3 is TGTGCCAGCAGTGACAGGGTGGGCGGCAATCAGCCCCAGCATTTT. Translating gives CASSDRVGGNQPQHF. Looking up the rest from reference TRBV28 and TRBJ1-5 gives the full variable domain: DVKVTQSSRYLVKRTGEKVFLECVQDMDHENMFWYRQDPGLGLRLIYFSYDVKMKEKGDIPEGYSVSREKKERFSLILESASTNQTSMYLCASSDRVGGNQPQHFGDGTRLSIL.

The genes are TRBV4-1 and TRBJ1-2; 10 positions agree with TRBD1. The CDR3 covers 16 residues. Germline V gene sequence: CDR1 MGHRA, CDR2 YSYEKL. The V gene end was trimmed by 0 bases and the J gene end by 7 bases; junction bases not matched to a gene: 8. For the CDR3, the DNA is TGCGCCAGCAGCCAAGATAGGCCCGGGGACAGGGGTGGCTACACCTTC. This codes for CASSQDRPGDRGGYTF.

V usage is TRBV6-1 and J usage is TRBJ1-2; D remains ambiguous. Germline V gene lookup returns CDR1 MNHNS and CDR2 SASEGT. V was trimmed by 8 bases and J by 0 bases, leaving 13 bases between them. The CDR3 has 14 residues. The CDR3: CASDSGSSNYGYTF. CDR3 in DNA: TGTGCCAGCGATTCAGGATCCTCTAACTATGGCTACACCTTC.

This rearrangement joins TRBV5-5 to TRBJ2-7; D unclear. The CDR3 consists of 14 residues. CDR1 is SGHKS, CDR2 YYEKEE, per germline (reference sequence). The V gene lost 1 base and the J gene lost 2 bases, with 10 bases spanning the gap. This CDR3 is CASSLWATPYEQYF. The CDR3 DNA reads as TGTGCCAGCAGCTTGTGGGCAACTCCCTACGAGCAGTACTTC.

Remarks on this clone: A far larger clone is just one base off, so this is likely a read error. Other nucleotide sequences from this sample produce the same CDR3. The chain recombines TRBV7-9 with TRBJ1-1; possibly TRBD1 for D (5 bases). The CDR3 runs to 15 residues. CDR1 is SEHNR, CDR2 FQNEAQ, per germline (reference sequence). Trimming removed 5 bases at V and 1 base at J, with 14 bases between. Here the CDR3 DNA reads TGTGCCAGCAGCGACACCGGGACTGGGAACACTGAAGCTTTCTTT. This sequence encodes CASSDTGTGNTEAFF.

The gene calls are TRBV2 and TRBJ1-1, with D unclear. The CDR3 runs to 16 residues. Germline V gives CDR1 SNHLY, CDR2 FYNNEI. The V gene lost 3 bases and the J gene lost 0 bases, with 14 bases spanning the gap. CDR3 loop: CASSEASYYMNTEAFF. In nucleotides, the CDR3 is TGTGCCAGCAGTGAGGCCAGTTACTACATGAACACTGAAGCTTTCTTT.

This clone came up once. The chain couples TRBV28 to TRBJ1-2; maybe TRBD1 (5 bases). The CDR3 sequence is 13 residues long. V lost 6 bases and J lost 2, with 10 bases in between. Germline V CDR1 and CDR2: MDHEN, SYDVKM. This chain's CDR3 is CASSTTANYGYTF. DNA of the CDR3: TGTGCCAGCAGCACGACAGCGAACTATGGCTACACCTTC.

The CDR3 reads CAISKEGAREQYF. The DNA of the CDR3 is TGTGCCATCAGTAAGGAGGGGGCACGGGAGCAGTACTTC. This chain uses TRBV10-3 with TRBJ2-7, with D perhaps TRBD1 (7 bases). The V gene lost 5 bases and the J gene lost 7 bases, with 15 bases spanning the gap. The CDR3 covers 13 residues. Germline lookup yields CDR1 ENHRY and CDR2 SYGVKD.

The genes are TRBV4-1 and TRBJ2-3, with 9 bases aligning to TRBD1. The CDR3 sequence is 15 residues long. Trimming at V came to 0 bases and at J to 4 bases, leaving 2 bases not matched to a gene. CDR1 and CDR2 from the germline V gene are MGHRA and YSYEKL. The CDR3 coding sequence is TGCGCCAGCAGCCAAGATGGACAGGGGCCAGATACGCAGTATTTT. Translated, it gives CASSQDGQGPDTQYF.

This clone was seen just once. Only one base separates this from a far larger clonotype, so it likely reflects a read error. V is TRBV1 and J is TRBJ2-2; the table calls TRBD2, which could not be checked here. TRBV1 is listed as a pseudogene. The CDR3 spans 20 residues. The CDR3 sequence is CTSSQDPHSGTSGNTVELFF. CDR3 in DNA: TGCACCAGCAGCCAAGACCCTCATTCCGGGACTAGCGGTAACACCGTGGAGCTGTTTTTT.

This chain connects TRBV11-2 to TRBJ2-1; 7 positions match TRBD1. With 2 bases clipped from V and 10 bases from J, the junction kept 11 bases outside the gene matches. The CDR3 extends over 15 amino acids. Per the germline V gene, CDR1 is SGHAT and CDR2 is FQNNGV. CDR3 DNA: TGTGCCAGCAGCTTAAGGGACAGCCGGGTAAAGGAGCAGTTCTTC. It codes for CASSLRDSRVKEQFF.

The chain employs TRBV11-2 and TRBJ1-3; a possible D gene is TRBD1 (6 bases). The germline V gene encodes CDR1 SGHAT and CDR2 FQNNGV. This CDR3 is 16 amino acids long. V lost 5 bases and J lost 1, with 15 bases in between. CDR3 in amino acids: CASSPRRGGSGNTIYF. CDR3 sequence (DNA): TGTGCCAGCAGCCCGAGGCGAGGGGGGTCTGGAAACACCATATATTTT. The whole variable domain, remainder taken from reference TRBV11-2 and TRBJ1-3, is EAGVAQSPRYKIIEKRQSVAFWCNPISGHATLYWYQQILGQGPKLLIQFQNNGVVDDSQLPKDRFSAERLKGVDSTLKIQPAKLEDSAVYLCASSPRRGGSGNTIYFGEGSWLTVV.

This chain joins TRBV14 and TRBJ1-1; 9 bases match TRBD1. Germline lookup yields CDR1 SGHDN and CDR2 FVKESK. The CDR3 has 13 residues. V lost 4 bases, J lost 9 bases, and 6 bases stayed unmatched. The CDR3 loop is CASSPDRGVQAFF. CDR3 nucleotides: TGTGCCAGCAGCCCTGACAGGGGGGTGCAAGCTTTCTTT.

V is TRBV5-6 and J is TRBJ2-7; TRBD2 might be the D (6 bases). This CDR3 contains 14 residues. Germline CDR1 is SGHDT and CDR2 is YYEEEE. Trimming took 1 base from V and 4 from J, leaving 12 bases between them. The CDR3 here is CASSLSGRQYEQYF. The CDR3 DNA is TGTGCCAGCAGCTTGTCCGGGAGACAGTACGAGCAGTACTTC.

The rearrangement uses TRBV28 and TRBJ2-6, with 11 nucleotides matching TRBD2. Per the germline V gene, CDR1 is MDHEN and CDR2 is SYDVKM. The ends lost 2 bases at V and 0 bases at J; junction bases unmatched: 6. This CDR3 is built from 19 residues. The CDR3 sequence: CASSLTRSGRGSGANVLTF. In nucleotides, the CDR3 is TGTGCCAGCAGTTTAACCCGTAGCGGGAGGGGCTCTGGGGCCAACGTCCTGACTTTC.

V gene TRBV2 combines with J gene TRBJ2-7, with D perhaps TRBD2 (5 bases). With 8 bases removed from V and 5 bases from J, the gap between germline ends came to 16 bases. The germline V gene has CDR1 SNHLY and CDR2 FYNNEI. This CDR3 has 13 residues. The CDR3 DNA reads TGTGCCAGCCGGGTGGGAGTATTAAACGAGCAGTACTTC. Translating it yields CASRVGVLNEQYF. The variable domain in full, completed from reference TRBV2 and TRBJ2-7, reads EPEVTQTPSHQVTQMGQEVILRCVPISNHLYFYWYRQILGQKVEFLVSFYNNEISEKSEIFDDQFSVERPDGSNFTLKIRSTKLEDSAMYFCASRVGVLNEQYFGPGTRLTVT.

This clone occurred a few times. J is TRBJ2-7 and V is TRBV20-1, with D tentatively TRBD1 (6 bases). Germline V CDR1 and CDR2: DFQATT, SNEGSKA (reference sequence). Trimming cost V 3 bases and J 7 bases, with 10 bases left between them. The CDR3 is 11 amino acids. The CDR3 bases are TGCAGTGCTAGGGATGACAGGGAGCAGTACTTC. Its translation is CSARDDREQYF.

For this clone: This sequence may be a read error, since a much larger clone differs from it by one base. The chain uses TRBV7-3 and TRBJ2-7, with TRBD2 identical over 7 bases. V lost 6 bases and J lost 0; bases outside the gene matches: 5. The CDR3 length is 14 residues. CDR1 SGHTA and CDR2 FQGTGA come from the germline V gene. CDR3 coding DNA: TGTGCCAGCAGTTACCAGCGGGACTCCTACGAGCAGTACTTC. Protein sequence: CASSYQRDSYEQYF.

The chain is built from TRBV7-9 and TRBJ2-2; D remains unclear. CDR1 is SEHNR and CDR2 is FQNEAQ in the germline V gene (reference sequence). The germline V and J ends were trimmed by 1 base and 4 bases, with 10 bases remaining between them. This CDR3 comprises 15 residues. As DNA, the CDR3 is TGTGCCAGCAGCTTAGGAGAAAGCTCCACCGGGGAGCTGTTTTTT. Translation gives CASSLGESSTGELFF. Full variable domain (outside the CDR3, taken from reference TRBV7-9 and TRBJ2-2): DTGVSQNPRHKITKRGQNVTFRCDPISEHNRLYWYRQTLGQGPEFLTYFQNEAQLEKSRLLSDRFSAERPKGSFSTLEIQRTEQGDSAMYLCASSLGESSTGELFFGEGSRLTVL.